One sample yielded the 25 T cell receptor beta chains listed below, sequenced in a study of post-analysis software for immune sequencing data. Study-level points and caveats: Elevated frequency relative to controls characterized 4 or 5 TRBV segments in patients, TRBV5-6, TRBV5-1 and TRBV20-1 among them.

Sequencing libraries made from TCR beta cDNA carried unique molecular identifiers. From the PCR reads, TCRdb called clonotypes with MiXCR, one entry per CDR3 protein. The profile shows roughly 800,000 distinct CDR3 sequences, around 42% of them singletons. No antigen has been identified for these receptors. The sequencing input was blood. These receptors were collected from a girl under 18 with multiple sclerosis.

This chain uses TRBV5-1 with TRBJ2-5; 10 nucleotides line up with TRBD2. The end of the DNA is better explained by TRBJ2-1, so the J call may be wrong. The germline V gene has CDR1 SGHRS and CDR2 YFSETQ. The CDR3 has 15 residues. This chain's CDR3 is CASSLASGSLSGQFF. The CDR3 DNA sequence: TGCGCCAGCAGCTTGGCTAGCGGGAGTTTGAGTGGGCAGTTCTTC.

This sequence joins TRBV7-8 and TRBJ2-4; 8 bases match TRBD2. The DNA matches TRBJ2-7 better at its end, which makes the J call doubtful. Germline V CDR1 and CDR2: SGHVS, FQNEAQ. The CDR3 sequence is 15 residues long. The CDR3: CASSETSGIAYEQYF. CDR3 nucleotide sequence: TGTGCCAGCAGCGAAACTAGCGGAATCGCCTACGAGCAGTACTTC.

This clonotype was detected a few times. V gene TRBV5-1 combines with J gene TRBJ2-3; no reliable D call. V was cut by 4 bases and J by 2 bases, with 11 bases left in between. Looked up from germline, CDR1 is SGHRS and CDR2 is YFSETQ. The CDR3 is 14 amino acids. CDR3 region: CASSHSAPTDTQYF. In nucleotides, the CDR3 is TGCGCCAGCAGCCACAGTGCACCCACAGATACGCAGTATTTT.

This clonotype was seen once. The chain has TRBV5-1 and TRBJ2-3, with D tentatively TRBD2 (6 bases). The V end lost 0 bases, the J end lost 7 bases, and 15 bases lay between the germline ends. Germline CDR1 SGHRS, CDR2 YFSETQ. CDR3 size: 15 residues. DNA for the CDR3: TGCGCCAGCAGCTTGGCCGGGGGTTCGGGATATACGCAGTATTTT. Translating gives CASSLAGGSGYTQYF.

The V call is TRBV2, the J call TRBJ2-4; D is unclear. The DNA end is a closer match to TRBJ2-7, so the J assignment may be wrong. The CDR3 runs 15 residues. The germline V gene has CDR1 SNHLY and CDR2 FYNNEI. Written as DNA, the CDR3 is TGTGCCAGCAGTGGTGACGACCTAAGCTCCTACGAGCAGTACTTC. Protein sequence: CASSGDDLSSYEQYF.

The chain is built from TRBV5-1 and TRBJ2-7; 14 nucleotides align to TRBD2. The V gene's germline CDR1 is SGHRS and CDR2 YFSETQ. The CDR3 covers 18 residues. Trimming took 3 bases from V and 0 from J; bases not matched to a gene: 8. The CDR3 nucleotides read TGCGCCAGCAGCTCTGGACTAGCGGGAGGACCGAGCTCCTACGAGCAGTACTTC. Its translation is CASSSGLAGGPSSYEQYF. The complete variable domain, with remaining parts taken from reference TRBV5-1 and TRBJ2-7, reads KAGVTQTPRYLIKTRGQQVTLSCSPISGHRSVSWYQQTPGQGLQFLFEYFSETQRNKGNFPGRFSGRQFSNSRSEMNVSTLELGDSALYLCASSSGLAGGPSSYEQYFGPGTRLTVT.

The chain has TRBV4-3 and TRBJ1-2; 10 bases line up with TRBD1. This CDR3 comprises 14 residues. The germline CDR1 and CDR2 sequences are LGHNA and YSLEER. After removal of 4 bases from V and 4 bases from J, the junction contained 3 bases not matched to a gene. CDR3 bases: TGCGCCAGCAGCCCAGGGACAGGGGCCTATGGCTACACCTTC. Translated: CASSPGTGAYGYTF.

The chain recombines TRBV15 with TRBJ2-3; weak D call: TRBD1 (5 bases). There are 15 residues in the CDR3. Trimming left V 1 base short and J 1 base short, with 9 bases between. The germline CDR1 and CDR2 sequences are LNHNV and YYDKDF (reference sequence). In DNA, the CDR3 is TGTGCCACCAGCAGAGTTACAGGAGGCACAGATACGCAGTATTTT. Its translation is CATSRVTGGTDTQYF.

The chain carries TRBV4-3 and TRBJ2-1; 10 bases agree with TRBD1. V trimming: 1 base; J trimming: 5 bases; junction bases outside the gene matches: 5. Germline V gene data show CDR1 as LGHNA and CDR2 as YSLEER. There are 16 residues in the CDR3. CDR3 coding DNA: TGCGCCAGCAGCCAAGTGGGACAGGGGAGGCACAATGAGCAGTTCTTC. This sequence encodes CASSQVGQGRHNEQFF.

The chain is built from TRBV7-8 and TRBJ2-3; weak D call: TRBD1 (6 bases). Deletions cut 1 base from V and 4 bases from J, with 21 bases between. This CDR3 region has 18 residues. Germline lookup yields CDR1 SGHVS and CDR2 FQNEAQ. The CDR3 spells CASSLGTGGAGGSDTQYF. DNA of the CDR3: TGTGCCAGCAGCTTAGGGACTGGAGGCGCTGGGGGCTCAGATACGCAGTATTTT.

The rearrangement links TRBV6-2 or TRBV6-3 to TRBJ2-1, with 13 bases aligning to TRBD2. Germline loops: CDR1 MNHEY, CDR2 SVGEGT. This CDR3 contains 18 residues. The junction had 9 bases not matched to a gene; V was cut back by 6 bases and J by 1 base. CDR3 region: CASSPRVGLAGSYNEQFF. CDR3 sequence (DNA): TGTGCCAGCAGCCCCCGAGTGGGACTAGCGGGATCCTACAATGAGCAGTTCTTC.

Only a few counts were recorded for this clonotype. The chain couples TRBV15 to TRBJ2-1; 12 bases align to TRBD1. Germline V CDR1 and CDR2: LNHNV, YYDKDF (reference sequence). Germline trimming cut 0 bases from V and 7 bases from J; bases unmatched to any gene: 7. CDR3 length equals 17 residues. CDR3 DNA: TGTGCCACCAGCAGAGATTGGGGACAGGGGGCAAGTAATGAGCAGTTCTTC. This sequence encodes CATSRDWGQGASNEQFF.

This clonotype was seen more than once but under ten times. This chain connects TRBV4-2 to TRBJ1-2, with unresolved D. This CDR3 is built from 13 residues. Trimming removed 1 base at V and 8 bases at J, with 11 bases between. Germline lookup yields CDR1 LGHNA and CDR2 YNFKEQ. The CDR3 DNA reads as TGTGCCAGCAGCCAAGTGGGGAGGGAAGGCTACACCTTC. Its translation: CASSQVGREGYTF.

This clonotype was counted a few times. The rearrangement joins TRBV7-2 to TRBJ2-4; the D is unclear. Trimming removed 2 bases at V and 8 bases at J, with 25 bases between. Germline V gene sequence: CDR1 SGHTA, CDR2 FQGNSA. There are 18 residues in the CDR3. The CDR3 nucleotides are TGTGCCAGCAGCTTATCGGCCGACCTTAGATCTTCTGGGTACATTCAGTACTTC. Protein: CASSLSADLRSSGYIQYF.

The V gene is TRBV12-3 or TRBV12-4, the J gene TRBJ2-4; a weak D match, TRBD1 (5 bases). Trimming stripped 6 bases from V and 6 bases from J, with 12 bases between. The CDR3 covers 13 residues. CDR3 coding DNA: TGTGCCAGCAGACCCGACAGAAGAAACATTCAGTACTTC. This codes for CASRPDRRNIQYF.

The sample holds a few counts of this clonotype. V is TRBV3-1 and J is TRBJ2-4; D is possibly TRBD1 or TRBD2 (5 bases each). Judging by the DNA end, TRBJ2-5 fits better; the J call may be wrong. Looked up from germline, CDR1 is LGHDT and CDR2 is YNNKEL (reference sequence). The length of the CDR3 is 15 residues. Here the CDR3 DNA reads TGTGCCAGCAGCCAAGACAGCCAGGGACCAGAGACCCAGTACTTC. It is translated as CASSQDSQGPETQYF.

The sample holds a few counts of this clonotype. The chain's CDR3 is CASRGTDSYEQYF. The CDR3 DNA is TGTGCCAGCAGGGGAACAGACAGCTACGAGCAGTACTTC. The V gene is TRBV2, the J gene TRBJ2-7; D is possibly TRBD1 (5 bases). The germline gives CDR1 SNHLY, CDR2 FYNNEI. The CDR3 runs to 13 residues. V was clipped by 6 bases and J by 3 bases, with 12 bases between them. The full variable domain, with the rest looked up from reference TRBV2 and TRBJ2-7, is EPEVTQTPSHQVTQMGQEVILRCVPISNHLYFYWYRQILGQKVEFLVSFYNNEISEKSEIFDDQFSVERPDGSNFTLKIRSTKLEDSAMYFCASRGTDSYEQYFGPGTRLTVT.

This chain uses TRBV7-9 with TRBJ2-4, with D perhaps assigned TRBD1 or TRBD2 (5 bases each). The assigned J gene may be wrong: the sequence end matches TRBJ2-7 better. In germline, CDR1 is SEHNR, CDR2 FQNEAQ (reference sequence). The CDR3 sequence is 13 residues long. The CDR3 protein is CASSWDGDAEQYF. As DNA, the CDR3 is TGTGCCAGCAGCTGGGACGGGGACGCCGAGCAGTACTTC.

CDR3 DNA: TGTGCCAGCAGTACTAGCGGGAGGGGGTACGAGCAGTACTTC. It translates to CASSTSGRGYEQYF. This sequence joins TRBV12-3 or TRBV12-4 and TRBJ2-7, with 13 bases aligning to TRBD2. The J segment lost 4 bases and the V segment lost 5 bases, leaving 2 bases of the junction unmatched. The CDR3 has 14 residues.

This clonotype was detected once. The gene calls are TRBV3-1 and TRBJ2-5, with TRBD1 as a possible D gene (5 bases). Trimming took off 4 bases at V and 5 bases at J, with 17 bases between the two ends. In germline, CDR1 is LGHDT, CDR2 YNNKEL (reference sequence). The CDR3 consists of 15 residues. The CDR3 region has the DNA TGTGCCAGCAGCCTCGACAGTTCGATTGGGGAGACCCAGTACTTC. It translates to CASSLDSSIGETQYF.

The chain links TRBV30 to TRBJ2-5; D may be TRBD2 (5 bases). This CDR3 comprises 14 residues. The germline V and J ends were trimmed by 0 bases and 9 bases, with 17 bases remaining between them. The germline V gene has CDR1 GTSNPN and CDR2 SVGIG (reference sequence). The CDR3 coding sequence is TGTGCCTGGAGTGTCGGAGGAATGAGCGAGGCCCAGTACTTC. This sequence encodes CAWSVGGMSEAQYF. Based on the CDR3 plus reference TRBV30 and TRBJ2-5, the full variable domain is SQTIHQWPATLVQPVGSPLSLECTVEGTSNPNLYWYRQAAGRGLQLLFYSVGIGQISSEVPQNLSASRPQDRQFILSSKKLLLSDSGFYLCAWSVGGMSEAQYFGPGTRLLVL.

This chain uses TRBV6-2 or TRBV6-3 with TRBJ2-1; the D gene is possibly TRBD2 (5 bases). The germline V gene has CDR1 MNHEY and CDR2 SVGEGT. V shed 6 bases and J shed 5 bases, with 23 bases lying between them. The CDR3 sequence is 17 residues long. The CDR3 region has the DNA TGTGCCAGCAGAACGGGTTTTTTGGGAGTTCAGGACAATGAGCAGTTCTTC. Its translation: CASRTGFLGVQDNEQFF.

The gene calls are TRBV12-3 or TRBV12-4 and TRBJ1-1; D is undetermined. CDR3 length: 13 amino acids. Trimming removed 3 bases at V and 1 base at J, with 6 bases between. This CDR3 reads CASSFASNTEAFF. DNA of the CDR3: TGTGCCAGCAGTTTCGCCTCGAACACTGAAGCTTTCTTT.

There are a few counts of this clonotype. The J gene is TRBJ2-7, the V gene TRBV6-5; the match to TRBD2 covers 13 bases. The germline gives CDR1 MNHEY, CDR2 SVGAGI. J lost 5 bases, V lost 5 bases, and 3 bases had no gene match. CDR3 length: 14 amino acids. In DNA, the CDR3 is TGTGCCAGCAGTAAAGGACTAGCGGGAGACGAGCAGTACTTC. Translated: CASSKGLAGDEQYF.

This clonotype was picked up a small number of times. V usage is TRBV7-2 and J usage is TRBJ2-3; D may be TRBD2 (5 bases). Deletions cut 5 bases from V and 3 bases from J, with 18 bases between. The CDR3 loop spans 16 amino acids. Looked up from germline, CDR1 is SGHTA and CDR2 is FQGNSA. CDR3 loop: CASSPTRASWTDTQYF. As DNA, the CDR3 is TGTGCCAGCAGCCCGACAAGGGCTAGCTGGACAGATACGCAGTATTTT.